The clone carrying this TCR beta chain was detected once. The antigen is not known. This specimen belongs to a study of CD8 T cells in Susac syndrome. An input of about 0.5 to 1 ug of RNA was subjected to reverse transcription using random hexamers. With immunoSEQ multiplex PCR, TCR beta CDR3 was amplified across 54 Vbeta and 13 Jbeta. TCRdb fed the immunoSEQ multiplex PCR reads into MiXCR, producing one record per CDR3 protein. The table lists approximately 180,000 distinct CDR3 sequences, about 94% of them singletons. The study's findings and limits: The TCR sequencing and HLA analysis in the study involved a relatively small number of individuals, as the study acknowledged.

Germline V gene sequence: CDR1 SEHNR, CDR2 FQNEAQ (reference sequence). V gave up 1 base and J gave up 4 bases, with 6 bases separating them. The CDR3 length is 13 residues. The multiple sclerosis controls comprised treatment-naive patients whose relapsing-remitting disease was stable or active. V and J are TRBV7-9 and TRBJ2-3; D is unclear. The clonotype originates from a human donor with multiple sclerosis. The specimen was CD4+ T cells from PBMCs. CDR3 nucleotides: TGTGCCAGCAGCTTAGATTGGGCAGATACGCAGTATTTT. This sequence encodes CASSLDWADTQYF. The complete variable domain, with remaining parts taken from reference TRBV7-9 and TRBJ2-3, reads DTGVSQNPRHKITKRGQNVTFRCDPISEHNRLYWYRQTLGQGPEFLTYFQNEAQLEKSRLLSDRFSAERPKGSFSTLEIQRTEQGDSAMYLCASSLDWADTQYFGPGTRLTVL.